The 26 T cell receptor beta chains given below trace back to one sample, sequenced in a study of T-cell memory formation after mild COVID-19. TCRdb independently ran MiXCR on the 5' RACE reads; one entry per CDR3 protein. The data show about 410,000 distinct CDR3 sequences, 15% to 20% seen once. The sample comprised PBMCs or a T cell subset sorted from them (not recorded which). Receptors originate from a man between 18 and 35 years old who had mild COVID-19 (a few samples of this study predate the infection). Cell type and time point are not known.

This chain links TRBV7-3 with TRBJ2-2; the match to TRBD2 covers 8 bases. Trimming cost V 8 bases and J 4 bases; bases outside gene matches: 3. The CDR3 consists of 13 residues. Germline CDR1 reads SGHTA; CDR2 reads FQGTGA. The CDR3 loop is CASSSGPTGELFF. The DNA for the CDR3 is TGTGCCAGCTCTAGCGGGCCCACCGGGGAGCTGTTTTTT.

A few counts support this clonotype. The chain links TRBV5-1 to TRBJ1-1; D uncertain. Germline CDR1 and CDR2: SGHRS and YFSETQ. CDR3 size: 13 residues. V was pared by 1 base and J by 6 bases, with 10 bases between. The CDR3 loop reads CASSLQVEAEAFF. CDR3 bases: TGCGCCAGCAGCTTGCAAGTTGAGGCTGAAGCTTTCTTT.

The CDR3 here is CASSLYPGGGELFF. The CDR3 DNA follows: TGTGCCAGCAGCTTGTATCCAGGGGGCGGGGAGCTGTTTTTT. The J gene is TRBJ2-2, the V gene TRBV5-6, with 7 nucleotides matching TRBD1. Germline CDR1 and CDR2: SGHDT and YYEEEE. The CDR3 is 14 residues long. Unmatched junction bases numbered 4, after V lost 1 base and J lost 7 bases.

This clonotype was detected a few times. The V gene is TRBV7-2, the J gene TRBJ1-2; maybe TRBD1 (6 bases). CDR1 SGHTA and CDR2 FQGNSA come from the germline V gene. The CDR3 is made up of 20 amino acids. Trimming cost V 2 bases and J 0 bases, with 25 bases left between them. This chain's CDR3 is CASSLSTVGGSRKANYGYTF. The CDR3 nucleotides are TGTGCCAGCAGCTTATCTACAGTAGGGGGTAGCCGCAAAGCTAACTATGGCTACACCTTC.

This chain links TRBV20-1 with TRBJ2-6; no clear D. CDR3 size: 16 residues. V was clipped by 3 bases and J by 0 bases, with 12 bases between them. Germline V gene sequence: CDR1 DFQATT, CDR2 SNEGSKA (reference sequence). The CDR3 loop reads CSASRMTHSGANVLTF. The CDR3 DNA reads TGCAGTGCTAGCAGGATGACCCACTCTGGGGCCAACGTCCTGACTTTC.

This clonotype showed up just a few times. The gene calls are TRBV27 and TRBJ1-4, with no clear D. Per germline, CDR1 MNHEY and CDR2 SMNVEV (reference sequence). The CDR3 has 12 amino acids. Trimming took 4 bases from V and 11 from J, leaving 11 bases between them. CDR3 sequence: CASSSGEAKLFF. In nucleotides, the CDR3 is TGTGCCAGCAGTTCCGGGGAGGCCAAACTGTTTTTT.

This chain links TRBV9 with TRBJ2-3, with 7 bases matching TRBD2. V gave up 0 bases and J gave up 4 bases; unmatched junction bases: 8. The CDR3 is made up of 16 amino acids. Per the germline V gene, CDR1 is SGDLS and CDR2 is YYNGEE. The CDR3 sequence is CASSVVGRGFPDTQYF. CDR3 bases: TGTGCCAGCAGCGTAGTGGGGAGGGGCTTTCCAGATACGCAGTATTTT.

This clonotype was seen only a few times. The V call is TRBV28, the J call TRBJ1-6; 10 positions agree with TRBD1. The CDR3 contains 13 residues. Germline V gene data show CDR1 as MDHEN and CDR2 as SYDVKM. V lost 10 bases and J lost 10; bases outside the gene matches: 7. The CDR3 loop is CATTGTGVSPLHF. CDR3 nucleotides: TGTGCCACCACCGGGACAGGGGTCTCACCCCTCCACTTT.

The rearrangement links TRBV24-1 to TRBJ2-3, with D uncertain. Trimming stripped 3 bases from V and 6 bases from J, with 9 bases between. The CDR3 has 13 residues. In germline, CDR1 is KGHDR, CDR2 SFDVKD. The CDR3 sequence is CATSDPYLDTQYF. CDR3 in DNA: TGTGCCACCAGTGATCCTTACTTGGATACGCAGTATTTT.

This clonotype has a handful of counts. The chain is built from TRBV29-1 and TRBJ1-1; D is undetermined. This CDR3 has 11 amino acids. Germline-derived CDR1 and CDR2 are SQVTM and ANQGSEA. The germline V and J ends were trimmed by 3 bases and 4 bases, with 6 bases remaining between them. CDR3 protein: CSVDERTEAFF. The CDR3 bases are TGCAGCGTTGATGAACGCACTGAAGCTTTCTTT.

This clonotype was observed a handful of times. V and J are TRBV7-3 and TRBJ1-1; no firm D call. The V end lost 0 bases, the J end lost 5 bases, and 7 bases lay between the germline ends. The CDR3 length is 13 residues. Germline V CDR1 and CDR2: SGHTA, FQGTGA. CDR3: CASSLTQATEAFF. The CDR3 DNA reads TGTGCCAGCAGCTTAACGCAGGCAACTGAAGCTTTCTTT. Full variable domain (remainder filled in from reference TRBV7-3 and TRBJ1-1): GAGVSQTPSNKVTEKGKYVELRCDPISGHTALYWYRQSLGQGPEFLIYFQGTGAADDSGLPNDRFFAVRPEGSVSTLKIQRTERGDSAVYLCASSLTQATEAFFGQGTRLTVV.

This clonotype has a handful of counts. V gene TRBV6-5 combines with J gene TRBJ2-7; TRBD1 agrees at 9 bases. Germline trimming cut 4 bases from V and 7 bases from J; bases unmatched to any gene: 8. Germline V gives CDR1 MNHEY, CDR2 SVGAGI. The CDR3 is 14 residues long. CDR3 DNA: TGTGCCAGCAGTTTCGACAGGGGGATTGTAGAGCAGTACTTC. This translates into CASSFDRGIVEQYF.

This clonotype was observed many times. This chain connects TRBV4-1 to TRBJ1-6; a possible D gene is TRBD1 (6 bases). V dropped 0 bases and J dropped 9 bases, with 12 bases sitting between them. The CDR3 totals 15 residues. Germline assignment: CDR1 MGHRA and CDR2 YSYEKL. The CDR3 region has the DNA TGCGCCAGCAGCCAAGATACAGGGTACGGTTCACCCCTCCACTTT. It specifies CASSQDTGYGSPLHF.

V usage is TRBV5-1 and J usage is TRBJ2-3; 9 bases line up with TRBD1. Germline V gives CDR1 SGHRS, CDR2 YFSETQ. Trimming cost V 4 bases and J 6 bases; bases outside gene matches: 9. The CDR3 contains 15 residues. Written as DNA, the CDR3 is TGCGCCAGCAGCCCCGGGACAGGGTGGGCCGATACGCAGTATTTT. As protein: CASSPGTGWADTQYF.

V usage is TRBV6-2 or TRBV6-3 and J usage is TRBJ2-3; 8 bases agree with TRBD2. V dropped 10 bases and J dropped 3; count of bases not matched to a gene: 6. Germline V gene data show CDR1 as MNHEY and CDR2 as SVGEGT. The CDR3 is 13 amino acids. The CDR3 is CAIGLARTDTQYF. The CDR3 DNA reads as TGTGCCATCGGACTAGCTCGGACAGATACGCAGTATTTT.

The chain joins TRBV5-6 to TRBJ2-1, with D maybe TRBD1 (6 bases). Germline lookup yields CDR1 SGHDT and CDR2 YYEEEE. CDR3 size: 15 residues. V was trimmed by 4 bases and J by 5 bases, leaving 16 bases between them. CDR3 amino acids: CASSLQGSWDNEQFF. CDR3 nucleotides: TGTGCCAGCAGCCTACAGGGTTCCTGGGACAATGAGCAGTTCTTC.

This clonotype was detected only a few times. This chain links TRBV6-6 with TRBJ1-1; unclear D gene. The V gene lost 0 bases and the J gene lost 6 bases, with 17 bases spanning the gap. This CDR3 spans 16 amino acids. Germline V gene data show CDR1 as MNHNY and CDR2 as SVGAGI (reference sequence). CDR3 amino acids: CASSYSPDRQRPEAFF. DNA of the CDR3: TGTGCCAGCAGTTACTCCCCCGACCGTCAGAGGCCTGAAGCTTTCTTT.

The V gene is TRBV20-1, the J gene TRBJ2-2; a weak D match, TRBD1 (5 bases). V was trimmed by 0 bases and J by 5 bases, leaving 16 bases between them. The CDR3 spans 16 residues. Germline loops: CDR1 DFQATT, CDR2 SNEGSKA (reference sequence). CDR3 residues: CSARDRRQGSTGELFF. Here the CDR3 DNA reads TGCAGTGCTAGAGATCGAAGGCAGGGATCAACCGGGGAGCTGTTTTTT.

The rearrangement uses TRBV4-1 and TRBJ1-1, with D possibly matching TRBD1 (6 bases). This CDR3 comprises 11 residues. V dropped 5 bases and J dropped 9 bases, with 10 bases sitting between them. Germline V CDR1 and CDR2: MGHRA, YSYEKL. In DNA form, the CDR3 reads TGCGCCAGCAGCGCCCAGGGGCAAGCTTTCTTT. The encoded protein is CASSAQGQAFF.

To note about this clonotype: One base away lies a much larger clone, so this may be a sequencing read error. The rearrangement uses TRBV5-5 and TRBJ2-3; 13 nucleotides agree with TRBD2. Trimming at V came to 7 bases and at J to 1 base, leaving 0 bases not matched to a gene. The CDR3 totals 14 residues. Germline assignment: CDR1 SGHKS and CDR2 YYEKEE (reference sequence). CDR3 loop: CASGTSGGTDTQYF. The CDR3 coding sequence is TGTGCCAGCGGGACTAGCGGGGGCACAGATACGCAGTATTTT.

The sample holds many counts of this clonotype. V is TRBV7-9 and J is TRBJ2-7; 8 bases agree with TRBD1. Germline V gives CDR1 SEHNR, CDR2 FQNEAQ (reference sequence). The V gene end was trimmed by 5 bases and the J gene end by 4 bases; junction bases not matched to a gene: 1. The CDR3 loop spans 12 amino acids. CDR3 sequence: CASSRQGYEQYF. Written as DNA, the CDR3 is TGTGCCAGCAGCCGACAGGGGTACGAGCAGTACTTC.

The table lists this clonotype with a few counts. The J gene is TRBJ2-3, the V gene TRBV6-2 or TRBV6-3, with TRBD2 matching over 9 bases. Germline V CDR1 and CDR2: MNHEY, SVGEGT. Trimming took 4 bases from V and 5 from J; bases not matched to a gene: 13. The CDR3 sequence is 17 residues long. The DNA of the CDR3 is TGTGCCAGCAGTTCGACCCCCCTAGCGGGGAGAATAGATACGCAGTATTTT. Encoded protein: CASSSTPLAGRIDTQYF.

The CDR3, as DNA: TGTGCCAGCAGCTCAAGCCCCCCAGATACGCAGTATTTT. This encodes CASSSSPPDTQYF. V is TRBV11-2 and J is TRBJ2-3, with D unresolved. Germline V gene lookup returns CDR1 SGHAT and CDR2 FQNNGV. This CDR3 has 13 amino acids. The germline V and J ends were trimmed by 4 bases and 4 bases, with 9 bases remaining between them.

As regards this clonotype: Given the absence of the conserved phenylalanine or tryptophan at the CDR3 end, a read error is likely. This CDR3 is CASSQKGPGPMLFS. The CDR3 coding sequence is TGTGCCAGCAGCCAGAAGGGGCCTGGGCCCATGCTGTTTTCT. The chain carries TRBV3-1 and TRBJ2-2, with D perhaps TRBD1 (5 bases). The V and J ends lost 3 bases and 13 bases respectively, with 18 bases between them. The CDR3 loop spans 14 amino acids. Germline V lookup: CDR1 LGHDT, CDR2 YNNKEL (reference sequence).

This clonotype was observed at least ten times. The chain carries TRBV5-4 and TRBJ2-2; D is undetermined. CDR1 is SGHNT and CDR2 is YYREEE in the germline V gene (reference sequence). V shed 2 bases and J shed 0 bases, with 8 bases lying between them. The CDR3 covers 15 residues. The DNA for the CDR3 is TGTGCCAGCAGCTTTGGTTTCCCGAACACCGGGGAGCTGTTTTTT. Its protein product is CASSFGFPNTGELFF.

V is TRBV19 and J is TRBJ1-4, with unresolved D. Germline V lookup: CDR1 LNHDA, CDR2 SQIVND (reference sequence). The CDR3 covers 14 residues. V dropped 5 bases and J dropped 0 bases, with 7 bases sitting between them. CDR3 loop: CASSDVATNEKLFF. For the CDR3, the DNA is TGTGCCAGTAGTGACGTAGCAACTAATGAAAAACTGTTTTTT. The entire variable domain, with the rest obtained from reference TRBV19 and TRBJ1-4, is as follows: DGGITQSPKYLFRKEGQNVTLSCEQNLNHDAMYWYRQDPGQGLRLIYYSQIVNDFQKGDIAEGYSVSREKKESFPLTVTSAQKNPTAFYLCASSDVATNEKLFFGSGTQLSVL.